These T cell receptor beta chains were read from a single sample in a study of T cells in localized non-small cell lung cancer. Sequenced by immunoSEQ multiplex PCR; TCRdb stores in-frame clones only, minus some. The sample consists of tens of thousands of clones, around nine tenths of them appearing once. Specimen: peripheral blood, collected before any cancer treatment. The receptor set was obtained from a female donor over 55 with stage I lung adenocarcinoma. CDR3s include the opening cysteine and the closing phenylalanine or tryptophan. The D gene is left open where the match is weak.

V	J	D	DNA	CDR3
TRBV7-2	TRBJ2-1	.	TGTGCCAGCAGCTTAGCGGGGAGTGAGAATGAGCAGTTCTTC	CASSLAGSENEQFF
TRBV15	TRBJ1-6	.	TGTGCCACCAGCTTCGGGACACTTTATAATTCACCCCTCCACTTT	CATSFGTLYNSPLHF
TRBV4-2	TRBJ1-1	.	TGTGCCAGCAGCCAAGACCGAATACGAGATACTGAAGCTTTCTTT	CASSQDRIRDTEAFF
TRBV5-1	TRBJ1-5	.	TGCGCCAGCAGCTTAGAGGGGGGGAATAGCAATCAGCCCCAGCATTTT	CASSLEGGNSNQPQHF
TRBV19	TRBJ1-1	.	TGTGCCAGCAAGACCCTCCTGCGGACTGAAGCTTTCTTT	CASKTLLRTEAFF
TRBV5-6	TRBJ1-1	.	TGTGCCAGCAGCCAGGGAACTGGGGGATGGCGAGCTTTCTTT	CASSQGTGGWRAFF
TRBV7-9	TRBJ1-5	.	TGTGCCAGCAGTAAGGGAAGGAGCAATCAGCCCCAGCATTTT	CASSKGRSNQPQHF
TRBV6-4	TRBJ2-1	TRBD1	TGTGCCAGCAGTGAGGCCGGGACAGAGATTCAGTTCTTC	CASSEAGTEIQFF
TRBV7-2	TRBJ2-2	.	TGTGCCAGCACAATAAGTAGGGTCAACACCGGGGAGCTGTTTTTT	CASTISRVNTGELFF
TRBV12-5	TRBJ2-2	TRBD2	TGTGCTAGTGGTTTCGGGGGGGCCCTCACCGGGGAGCTGTTTTTT	CASGFGGALTGELFF
TRBV19	TRBJ2-3	.	TGTGCCAGTACCCCTTTAGCGGGCACAGATACGCAGTATTTT	CASTPLAGTDTQYF
TRBV5-1	TRBJ2-1	.	TGCGCCAGCAGCTTACAGTACAATGAGCAGTTCTTC	CASSLQYNEQFF
TRBV6-1	TRBJ1-1	.	TGTGCCAGCAGTCCCCGGGGATACACTGAAGCTTTCTTT	CASSPRGYTEAFF
TRBV7-7	TRBJ1-3	.	TGTGCTAGCAGCTTAGGATTGGGGTCTGGAAACACCATATATTTT	CASSLGLGSGNTIYF
TRBV10-3	TRBJ2-1	TRBD2	TGTGCCATACGGACTAGCGGGGGGGCAGATAATGAGCAGTTCTTC	CAIRTSGGADNEQFF
TRBV7-8	TRBJ1-5	.	TGTGCCAGCAGCTTAGTCGGGACGGTGAATCAGCCCCAGCATTTT	CASSLVGTVNQPQHF
TRBV10-3	TRBJ2-1	TRBD1	TGTGCCACGGGACAGGGCACCTACAATGAGCAGTTCTTC	CATGQGTYNEQFF
TRBV9	TRBJ2-2	.	TGTGCCAGCGGAGGTTGGGGGGCGAACACCGGGGAGCTGTTTTTT	CASGGWGANTGELFF